The rows below give T cell receptor beta chains drawn from one sample of a study of blood T cells in healthy people across ages. TCRdb itself ran the 5' RACE reads through MiXCR, one entry per CDR3 protein. This table holds 700,000 or so distinct CDR3 sequences, about 43% found once. The source material was blood. The receptors come from a man at least 80 years old in good health. CDR3s include the opening cysteine and the closing phenylalanine or tryptophan. The order of the fields is D gene, J gene, V gene, clone size, CDR3 protein, CDR3 DNA. D genes are given only for firm matches. Rows give clone size only sometimes, using once, few, many, or a class for an expanded clone.

TRBD1 | TRBJ1-2 | TRBV6-5 | - | CAGSYSLGQNYGYTF | TGTGCCGGCAGTTACTCGTTGGGACAGAACTATGGCTACACCTTC
- | TRBJ1-5 | TRBV15 | - | CATSLGRGAPLGNQPQHF | TGTGCCACCAGCCTGGGCCGAGGGGCCCCGCTGGGCAATCAGCCCCAGCATTTT
- | TRBJ2-7 | TRBV6-1 | - | CASSDPVEQYF | TGTGCCAGCAGTGACCCGGTCGAGCAGTACTTC
- | TRBJ2-4 | TRBV12-3/TRBV12-4 | - | CASSTPLDTNIIQYF | TGTGCCAGCAGCACCCCCTTGGACACCAACATCATTCAGTACTTC
TRBD1 | TRBJ2-1 | TRBV11-2 | few | CASSPGQFNNEQFF | TGTGCCAGCAGCCCGGGACAGTTCAACAATGAGCAGTTCTTC
TRBD2 | TRBJ2-3 | TRBV7-3 | - | CASSPYGLAGGSDTQYF | TGTGCCAGCAGCCCATACGGACTAGCGGGGGGATCAGATACGCAGTATTTT
TRBD1 | TRBJ2-1 | TRBV7-2 | - | CASSPGQGLYNEQFF | TGTGCCAGCAGCCCGGGACAGGGACTTTACAATGAGCAGTTCTTC
TRBD2 | TRBJ2-1 | TRBV15 | few | CATSRALAGGMNEQFF | TGTGCCACCAGCAGAGCCCTAGCGGGAGGAATGAATGAGCAGTTCTTC
- | TRBJ2-7 | TRBV7-2 | once | CASSFLAGDTSYEQYF | TGTGCCAGCAGCTTTCTTGCCGGGGACACTTCCTACGAGCAGTACTTC
- | TRBJ1-1 | TRBV5-1 | - | CASSLDLTGTTEAFF | TGCGCCAGCAGCTTAGACCTCACAGGGACCACTGAAGCTTTCTTT
- | TRBJ2-3 | TRBV7-2 | - | CASSRAQGSYNEQYF | TGTGCCAGCAGCCGGGCCCAGGGCTCCTACAATGAGCAGTATTTT
- | TRBJ1-1 | TRBV7-9 | - | CASTPGTEAFF | TGTGCCAGCACCCCCGGTACTGAAGCTTTCTTT
TRBD1 | TRBJ2-7 | TRBV10-3 | - | CAISEEDKGTATYEQYF | TGTGCCATCAGTGAAGAAGATAAGGGGACAGCCACCTACGAGCAGTACTTC
TRBD2 | TRBJ2-3 | TRBV28 | - | CASSYTSGRALSDTQYF | TGTGCCAGCAGTTATACTAGCGGGAGGGCCCTCTCAGATACGCAGTATTTT
- | TRBJ1-2 | TRBV27 | once | CASSPRDNNYGYTF | TGTGCCAGCAGTCCAAGGGACAATAACTATGGCTACACCTTC
- | TRBJ1-2 | TRBV2 | - | CASSARGPSYGYTF | TGTGCCAGCAGCGCTCGCGGACCGAGCTATGGCTACACCTTC
- | TRBJ1-2 | TRBV12-3/TRBV12-4 | - | CASRPMGYGYTF | TGTGCCAGCCGCCCCATGGGCTATGGCTACACCTTC
TRBD2 | TRBJ2-3 | TRBV27 | few | CASSGLTSGGDTQYF | TGTGCCAGCAGCGGCCTAACTAGCGGAGGGGATACGCAGTATTTT
TRBD2 | TRBJ2-7 | TRBV20-1 | - | CSAGSGTGSYEQYF | TGCAGTGCCGGTAGCGGGACGGGCTCCTACGAGCAGTACTTC
- | TRBJ2-5 | TRBV3-1 | - | CASSQIPRTQETQYF | TGTGCCAGCAGCCAGATCCCGAGAACTCAGGAGACCCAGTACTTC
TRBD2 | TRBJ2-1 | TRBV30 | - | CAWIKREPQEQFF | TGTGCCTGGATTAAGCGGGAGCCTCAGGAGCAGTTCTTC
- | TRBJ1-2 | TRBV5-1 | few | CASSLAGQRNYGYTF | TGCGCCAGCAGCTTGGCCGGACAGCGGAACTATGGCTACACCTTC
- | TRBJ1-5 | TRBV6-2/TRBV6-3 | many | CASSTPRTVNQPQHF | TGTGCCAGCAGTACACCTCGGACAGTAAATCAGCCCCAGCATTTT
TRBD1 | TRBJ2-1 | TRBV7-2 | few | CASSPRPGQGPAGVRNEQFF | TGTGCCAGCAGCCCGCGACCGGGACAGGGGCCAGCGGGCGTACGCAATGAGCAGTTCTTC
- | TRBJ2-7 | TRBV7-2 | few | CASSLALKYEQYF | TGTGCCAGCAGCTTAGCGCTTAAATACGAGCAGTACTTC
- | TRBJ2-1 | TRBV6-5 | few | CASSRGADSYNEQFF | TGTGCCAGCAGTAGGGGTGCAGACTCCTACAATGAGCAGTTCTTC
- | TRBJ2-3 | TRBV10-3 | many | CAIRNRDVDTDTQYF | TGTGCCATCAGAAACCGGGACGTCGATACAGATACGCAGTATTTT
- | TRBJ1-2 | TRBV6-5 | few | CASSYGVRAKFGYTF | TGTGCCAGCAGTTACGGGGTCAGGGCGAAGTTTGGCTACACCTTC
- | TRBJ2-1 | TRBV29-1 | - | CSVEPALENEQFF | TGCAGCGTCGAGCCGGCTCTGGAGAATGAGCAGTTCTTC
TRBD2 | TRBJ2-4 | TRBV12-3/TRBV12-4 | - | CASSLNPGRGNIQYF | TGTGCCAGCAGTTTAAATCCGGGGAGGGGAAACATTCAGTACTTC
TRBD2 | TRBJ2-7 | TRBV10-3 | - | CAPRTVREGFPLNYEQYF | TGTGCCCCCCGGACAGTCCGGGAGGGGTTTCCTCTGAACTACGAGCAGTACTTC
TRBD1 | TRBJ2-7 | TRBV18 | - | CASSLTDRVEYEQYF | TGTGCCAGCTCACTAACGGACAGGGTTGAGTACGAGCAGTACTTC
TRBD1 | TRBJ1-2 | TRBV7-9 | - | CASSLVNGQGAFGYTF | TGTGCCAGCAGCTTAGTTAATGGACAGGGGGCCTTCGGCTACACCTTC
- | TRBJ1-5 | TRBV5-1 | few | CASSLGVGYDQPQHF | TGCGCCAGCAGCTTGGGGGTTGGGTACGATCAGCCCCAGCATTTT
TRBD2 | TRBJ2-7 | TRBV12-3/TRBV12-4 | - | CASSPSRTSGTDYEQYF | TGTGCCAGCAGTCCCTCAAGGACTAGCGGGACCGACTACGAGCAGTACTTC
- | TRBJ2-1 | TRBV5-1 | - | CASRDSTLYNEQFF | TGCGCCAGCAGGGACTCCACTCTGTACAATGAGCAGTTCTTC
TRBD1 | TRBJ2-6 | TRBV20-1 | many | CSARRDRVGTNVLTF | TGCAGTGCTAGGCGGGACAGGGTTGGGACCAACGTCCTGACTTTC
TRBD1 | TRBJ2-7 | TRBV4-2 | few | CASSQGDRTYEQYF | TGTGCCAGCAGCCAGGGGGACAGGACCTACGAGCAGTACTTC
- | TRBJ2-1 | TRBV5-1 | few | CASSVGDLGRLEQFF | TGCGCCAGCAGCGTTGGAGATCTAGGTCGTCTTGAGCAGTTCTTC